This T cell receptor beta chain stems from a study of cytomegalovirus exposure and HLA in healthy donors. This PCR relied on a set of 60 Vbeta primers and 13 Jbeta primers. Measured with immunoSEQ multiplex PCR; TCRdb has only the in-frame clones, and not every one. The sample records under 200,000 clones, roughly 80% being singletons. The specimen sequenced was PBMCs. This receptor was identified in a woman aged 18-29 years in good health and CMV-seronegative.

The CDR3 here is CASSPRLAGGPSNEQYF. In DNA, the CDR3 is TGCGCCAGCAGCCCTCGACTAGCGGGAGGGCCCAGCAACGAGCAGTACTTC. The rearrangement links TRBV4-3 to TRBJ2-5; the match to TRBD2 covers 14 bases. The DNA end is a closer match to TRBJ2-7, so the J assignment may be wrong. From germline, CDR1 is LGHNA and CDR2 YSLEER. The CDR3 loop spans 17 amino acids.